The 22 T cell receptor beta chains listed next were all sequenced from one sample in a study of beta chain features in type 1 diabetes. Study results and caveats: All four CD4+ subsets from Type 1 diabetes patients carried moderately but significantly shorter TCRB CDR3s.

TCRB transcripts that were expressed got sequenced, as all of the isolated RNA had been reverse transcribed. Clones were sequenced by immunoSEQ multiplex PCR, and TCRdb holds only the in-frame ones, with some missing. The table records around 650,000 clones, roughly 12% of them present only once. Their antigen targets remain unknown. The sequencing sample was made of naive CD4+ T cells from blood. The source of these receptors is a man in his thirties or forties with type 1 diabetes.

This clone has only a few counts. The chain has TRBV4-3 and TRBJ2-3, with a weak D call TRBD1 (5 bases). Germline V lookup: CDR1 LGHNA, CDR2 YSLEER. The CDR3 totals 16 residues. Trimming left V 5 bases short and J 6 bases short, with 21 bases between. The CDR3 DNA reads as TGCGCCAGCAGCTCGTACAGCACTCCTGGGGCGGATACGCAGTATTTT. Its protein is CASSSYSTPGADTQYF.

The V gene is TRBV28, the J gene TRBJ2-7; D unclear. Germline V gene sequence: CDR1 MDHEN, CDR2 SYDVKM. Trimming removed 3 bases from V and 0 bases from J, with 6 bases in between. This CDR3 has 13 amino acids. CDR3 bases: TGTGCCAGCAGTTTTCCTAGCTCCTACGAGCAGTACTTC. Residues: CASSFPSSYEQYF.

J is TRBJ1-1 and V is TRBV29-1; 7 nucleotides agree with TRBD1. Unmatched junction bases numbered 6, after V lost 8 bases and J lost 0 bases. The CDR3 is 13 amino acids. Germline values: CDR1 SQVTM, CDR2 ANQGSEA. The CDR3 is CSTSTGMNTEAFF. CDR3 in DNA: TGCAGCACCTCGACAGGGATGAACACTGAAGCTTTCTTT.

The chain links TRBV7-8 to TRBJ1-1; D unclear. CDR3 length: 14 amino acids. The V end lost 1 base, the J end lost 0 bases, and 6 bases lay between the germline ends. The germline gives CDR1 SGHVS, CDR2 FQNEAQ. CDR3 nucleotide sequence: TGTGCCAGCAGCTTAGTACCAATGAACACTGAAGCTTTCTTT. Protein: CASSLVPMNTEAFF.

This clone appeared a few times. The V call is TRBV11-2, the J call TRBJ1-2, with a weak D call TRBD1 (5 bases). The V and J ends lost 3 bases and 4 bases respectively, with 18 bases between them. This CDR3 region has 16 residues. Germline V CDR1 and CDR2: SGHAT, FQNNGV. CDR3 amino acids: CASSFGGGGRSYGYTF. CDR3 in DNA: TGTGCCAGCAGCTTTGGGGGAGGTGGGCGAAGCTATGGCTACACCTTC.

This clone was seen only a few times. The rearrangement links TRBV11-2 to TRBJ1-2; 7 bases map to TRBD1. Germline V gene data show CDR1 as SGHAT and CDR2 as FQNNGV. The CDR3 length is 14 residues. Trimming took 5 bases from V and 7 from J; bases not matched to a gene: 10. In DNA, the CDR3 is TGTGCCAGCAGCCTTGGGACAGTACGGGGTGGCTACACCTTC. Protein product: CASSLGTVRGGYTF. The whole variable domain, remainder taken from reference TRBV11-2 and TRBJ1-2, is EAGVAQSPRYKIIEKRQSVAFWCNPISGHATLYWYQQILGQGPKLLIQFQNNGVVDDSQLPKDRFSAERLKGVDSTLKIQPAKLEDSAVYLCASSLGTVRGGYTFGSGTRLTVV.

This clone has only a few counts. The chain uses TRBV29-1 and TRBJ1-6; 9 positions match TRBD1. This CDR3 spans 14 amino acids. V was clipped by 4 bases and J by 7 bases; unmatched bases: 5. CDR1 is SQVTM and CDR2 is ANQGSEA in the germline V gene. The CDR3 sequence is CSVATGTGNSPLHF. CDR3 nucleotides: TGCAGCGTTGCAACCGGGACAGGGAATTCACCCCTCCACTTT.

The chain links TRBV7-8 to TRBJ2-2; maybe TRBD2 (6 bases). This CDR3 spans 14 amino acids. Trimming shortened V by 10 bases and J by 2 bases, and 14 bases separated the two germline ends. Germline V gene data show CDR1 as SGHVS and CDR2 as FQNEAQ. The CDR3 DNA reads TGTGCCACCCGAGGAGGGAGTAACACCGGGGAGCTGTTTTTT. This codes for CATRGGSNTGELFF.

In this sample, this clone turned up a few times. This chain uses TRBV9 with TRBJ1-2; a possible D gene is TRBD1 (5 bases). V lost 4 bases and J 4 bases, leaving 8 bases between the germline ends. The CDR3 has 12 residues. Germline loops: CDR1 SGDLS, CDR2 YYNGEE. The chain's CDR3 is CASSPDTYGYTF. The CDR3, as DNA: TGTGCCAGCAGCCCGGACACCTATGGCTACACCTTC.

The chain links TRBV6-5 to TRBJ2-7, with D perhaps matching TRBD1 (6 bases). CDR3 size: 12 residues. The V gene lost 10 bases and the J gene lost 2 bases, with 12 bases spanning the gap. CDR1 and CDR2 (germline): MNHEY, SVGAGI. The CDR3 DNA follows: TGTGCCACCCGACGGGACACCTACGAGCAGTACTTC. This gives the protein CATRRDTYEQYF.

The chain recombines TRBV16 with TRBJ1-1, with D possibly matching TRBD1 (6 bases). Germline loops: CDR1 KGHSY, CDR2 FQNENV. Trimming left V 6 bases short and J 5 bases short, with 16 bases between. This CDR3 contains 14 residues. The CDR3 is CASRRTDTGTEAFF. In DNA form, the CDR3 reads TGTGCCAGCAGACGGACCGATACAGGGACTGAAGCTTTCTTT.

This rearrangement joins TRBV5-1 to TRBJ1-1, with no clear D. Trimming took off 4 bases at V and 5 bases at J, with 12 bases between the two ends. Germline V gene sequence: CDR1 SGHRS, CDR2 YFSETQ. The CDR3 is made up of 13 amino acids. The CDR3: CASSPFGGTEAFF. CDR3 DNA: TGCGCCAGCAGCCCCTTCGGCGGGACTGAAGCTTTCTTT.

The J gene is TRBJ1-4, the V gene TRBV10-3; 7 bases are shared with TRBD1. The V gene's germline CDR1 is ENHRY and CDR2 SYGVKD. After removal of 3 bases from V and 5 bases from J, the junction contained 3 bases not matched to a gene. The CDR3 has 14 amino acids. The CDR3 coding sequence is TGTGCCATCAGTGACGACAGGGAGAATGAAAAACTGTTTTTT. It translates to CAISDDRENEKLFF.

The chain has TRBV19 and TRBJ2-2; TRBD1 matches at 9 bases. Germline V gene data show CDR1 as LNHDA and CDR2 as SQIVND (reference sequence). Losses at the gene ends were 8 bases for V and 5 bases for J; bases not matched to a gene: 9. The CDR3 is made up of 15 amino acids. This CDR3 is CASSTGGADTGELFF. Here the CDR3 DNA reads TGTGCCAGTTCTACAGGGGGCGCCGATACCGGGGAGCTGTTTTTT.

This clone was counted between two and nine times. V is TRBV7-8 and J is TRBJ2-7; no reliable D call. Per germline, CDR1 SGHVS and CDR2 FQNEAQ. V lost 1 base and J 3 bases, leaving 10 bases between the germline ends. CDR3 length: 14 residues. The chain's CDR3 is CASSLGPESYEQYF. CDR3 sequence (DNA): TGTGCCAGCAGCTTAGGACCGGAGAGCTACGAGCAGTACTTC.

This chain uses TRBV2 with TRBJ1-5, with 12 bases aligning to TRBD1. Per the germline V gene, CDR1 is SNHLY and CDR2 is FYNNEI. The CDR3 sequence is 16 residues long. J gave up 4 bases and V 6 bases, and 7 bases lay outside the gene matches. CDR3 DNA sequence: TGTGCCAGCAGCAGGGACAGGGGGCGAGTAAATCAGCCCCAGCATTTT. Its translation is CASSRDRGRVNQPQHF.

V usage is TRBV9 and J usage is TRBJ1-2; D not resolved. The ends were cut back, 0 bases at V and 5 bases at J, with 11 bases in the middle. CDR1 and CDR2 from the germline V gene are SGDLS and YYNGEE. The CDR3 contains 14 residues. For the CDR3, the DNA is TGTGCCAGCAGCGTAGATGGGCAGGATTATGGCTACACCTTC. It encodes CASSVDGQDYGYTF.

There are many counts of this clone. The rearrangement links TRBV14 to TRBJ1-3; the D gene is possibly TRBD1 (6 bases). Between the trimmed V and J ends, which lost 0 bases and 7 bases, there was a span of 16 bases. Germline V gives CDR1 SGHDN, CDR2 FVKESK. CDR3 length: 16 residues. CDR3 bases: TGTGCCAGCAGCCAAGATCCGTGGAACAGGGAGAACACCATATATTTT. Translated, it gives CASSQDPWNRENTIYF.

This clone turned up a few times. V and J are TRBV19 and TRBJ2-1, with 9 bases that match TRBD1. The CDR3 consists of 14 residues. Per the germline V gene, CDR1 is LNHDA and CDR2 is SQIVND (reference sequence). V gave up 7 bases and J gave up 5 bases; unmatched junction bases: 6. This chain's CDR3 is CASIKDRGNNEQFF. CDR3 nucleotides: TGTGCCAGTATCAAGGACAGGGGAAACAATGAGCAGTTCTTC.

In this sample, this clone turned up a few times. This rearrangement joins TRBV6-1 to TRBJ2-1, with D uncertain. The CDR3 has 11 amino acids. Germline-derived CDR1 and CDR2 are MNHNS and SASEGT. The V and J ends lost 2 bases and 9 bases respectively, with 5 bases between them. CDR3: CASSELGEQFF. The CDR3 coding sequence is TGTGCCAGCAGTGAACTGGGTGAGCAGTTCTTC.

This clone was counted between two and nine times. The chain joins TRBV30 to TRBJ1-3; D uncertain. The germline gives CDR1 GTSNPN, CDR2 SVGIG (reference sequence). This CDR3 comprises 14 residues. V was pared by 5 bases and J by 0 bases, with 11 bases between. CDR3 amino acids: CAWEDTSSGNTIYF. CDR3 in DNA: TGTGCCTGGGAAGATACCAGCTCTGGAAACACCATATATTTT.

The rearrangement joins TRBV11-1 to TRBJ2-7; D call uncertain. Germline assignment: CDR1 SGHAT and CDR2 FQDESV (reference sequence). The CDR3 loop spans 13 amino acids. Trimming took off 1 base at V and 3 bases at J, with 7 bases between the two ends. The CDR3 is CASSLGRRYEQYF. CDR3 DNA: TGTGCCAGCAGCTTAGGCAGGCGCTACGAGCAGTACTTC.